This T cell receptor (beta chain) comes out of a study of identical twins. This clonotype has at least ten counts. Each cDNA held unique molecular identifiers, and template switching gave it a universal primer site. Using its own MiXCR run on the 5' RACE reads, TCRdb lists one record per CDR3 protein. Of approximately 550,000 distinct CDR3 sequences in the sample, more than 20% were seen once. The sample also formed part of further work on yellow fever vaccine responses in identical twins. From that study: Twins showed a vaccine T cell response that reportedly seemed partly convergent, partly personalized.

This TCR was recovered from a woman aged 18-35 years in good health. Sequenced material: CD4+ T cells sorted from blood.

The CDR3 spells CASSLGGRGRDTQYF. The CDR3 nucleotides are TGTGCCAGCAGTTTAGGAGGGAGGGGTCGGGATACGCAGTATTTT. The genes are TRBV28 and TRBJ2-3; the match to TRBD2 covers 7 bases. V was pared by 2 bases and J by 6 bases, with 8 bases of the junction left unmatched. The germline gives CDR1 MDHEN, CDR2 SYDVKM. The CDR3 runs 15 residues.